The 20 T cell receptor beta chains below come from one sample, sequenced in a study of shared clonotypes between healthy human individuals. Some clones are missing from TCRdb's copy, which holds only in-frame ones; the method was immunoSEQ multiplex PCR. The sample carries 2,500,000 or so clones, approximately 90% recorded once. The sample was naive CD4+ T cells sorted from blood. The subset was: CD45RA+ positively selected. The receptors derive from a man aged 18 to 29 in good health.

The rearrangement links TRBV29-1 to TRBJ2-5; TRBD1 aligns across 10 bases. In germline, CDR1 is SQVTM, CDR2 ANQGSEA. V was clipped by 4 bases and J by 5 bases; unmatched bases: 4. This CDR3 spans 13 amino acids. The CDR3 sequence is CSVGGTGVETQYF. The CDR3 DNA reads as TGCAGCGTTGGGGGGACAGGGGTGGAGACCCAGTACTTC.

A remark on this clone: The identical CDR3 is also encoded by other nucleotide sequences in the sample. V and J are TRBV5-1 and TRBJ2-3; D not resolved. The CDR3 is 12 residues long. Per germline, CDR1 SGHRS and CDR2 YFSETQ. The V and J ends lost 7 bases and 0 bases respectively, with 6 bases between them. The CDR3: CASGRSTDTQYF. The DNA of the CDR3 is TGCGCCAGCGGTAGGAGCACAGATACGCAGTATTTT. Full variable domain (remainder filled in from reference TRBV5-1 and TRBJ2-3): KAGVTQTPRYLIKTRGQQVTLSCSPISGHRSVSWYQQTPGQGLQFLFEYFSETQRNKGNFPGRFSGRQFSNSRSEMNVSTLELGDSALYLCASGRSTDTQYFGPGTRLTVL.

CDR3 residues: CASGEGVQGLSYNEQFF. DNA of the CDR3: TGTGCCAGCGGCGAAGGGGTACAGGGCCTCTCCTACAATGAGCAGTTCTTC. The V call is TRBV21-1, the J call TRBJ2-1; whether TRBD1, the table's D call, matches the DNA was not checked. TRBV21-1 counts as a pseudogene. The CDR3 runs 17 residues.

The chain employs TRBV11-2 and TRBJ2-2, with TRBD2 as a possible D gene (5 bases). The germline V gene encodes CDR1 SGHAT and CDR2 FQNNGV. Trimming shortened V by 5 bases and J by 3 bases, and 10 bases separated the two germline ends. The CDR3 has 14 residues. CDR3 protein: CASSPRTDTGELFF. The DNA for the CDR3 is TGTGCCAGCAGCCCTCGGACTGACACCGGGGAGCTGTTTTTT.

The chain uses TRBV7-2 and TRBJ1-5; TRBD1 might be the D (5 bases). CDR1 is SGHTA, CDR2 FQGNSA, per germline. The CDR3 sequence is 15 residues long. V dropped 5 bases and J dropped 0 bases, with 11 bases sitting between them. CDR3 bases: TGTGCCAGCAGCCGGGGGGACTATAGCAATCAGCCCCAGCATTTT. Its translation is CASSRGDYSNQPQHF.

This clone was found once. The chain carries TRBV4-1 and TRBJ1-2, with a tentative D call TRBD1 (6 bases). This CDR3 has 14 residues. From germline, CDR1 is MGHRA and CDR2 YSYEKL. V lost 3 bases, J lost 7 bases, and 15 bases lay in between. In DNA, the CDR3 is TGCGCCAGCAGCCAGACAGGTGGGAATCCTGGCTACACCTTC. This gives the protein CASSQTGGNPGYTF.

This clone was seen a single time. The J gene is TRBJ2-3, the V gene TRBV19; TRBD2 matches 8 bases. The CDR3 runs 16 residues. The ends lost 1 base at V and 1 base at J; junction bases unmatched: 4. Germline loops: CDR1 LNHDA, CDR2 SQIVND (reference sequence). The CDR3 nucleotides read TGTGCCAGTAGTATAGGGGGAGCGGGAGGCACAGATACGCAGTATTTT. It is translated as CASSIGGAGGTDTQYF.

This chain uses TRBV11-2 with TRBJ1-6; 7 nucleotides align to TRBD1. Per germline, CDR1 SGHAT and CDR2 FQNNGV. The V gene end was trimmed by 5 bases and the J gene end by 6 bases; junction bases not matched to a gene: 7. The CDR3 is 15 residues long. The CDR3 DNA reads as TGTGCCAGCAGCCCCAGAAACAGGGGTAATTCACCCCTCCACTTT. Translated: CASSPRNRGNSPLHF.

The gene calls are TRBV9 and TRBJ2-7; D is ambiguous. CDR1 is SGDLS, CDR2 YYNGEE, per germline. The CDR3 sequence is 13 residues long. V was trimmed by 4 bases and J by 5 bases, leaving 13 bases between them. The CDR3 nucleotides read TGTGCCAGCAGCCCCCGCCCCTCGGACGAGCAGTACTTC. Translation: CASSPRPSDEQYF.

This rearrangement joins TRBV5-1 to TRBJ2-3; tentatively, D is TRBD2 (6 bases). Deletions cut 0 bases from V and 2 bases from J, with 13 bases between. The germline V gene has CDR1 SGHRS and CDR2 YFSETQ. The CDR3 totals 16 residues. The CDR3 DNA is TGCGCCAGCAGCTTGGGACCCAGGGAGGACACAGATACGCAGTATTTT. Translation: CASSLGPREDTDTQYF.

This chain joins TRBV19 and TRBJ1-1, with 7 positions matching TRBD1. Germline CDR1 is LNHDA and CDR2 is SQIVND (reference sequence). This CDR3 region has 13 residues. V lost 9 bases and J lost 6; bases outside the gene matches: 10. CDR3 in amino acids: CASRPEGAAEAFF. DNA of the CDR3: TGTGCCAGCCGCCCCGAGGGGGCGGCTGAAGCTTTCTTT.

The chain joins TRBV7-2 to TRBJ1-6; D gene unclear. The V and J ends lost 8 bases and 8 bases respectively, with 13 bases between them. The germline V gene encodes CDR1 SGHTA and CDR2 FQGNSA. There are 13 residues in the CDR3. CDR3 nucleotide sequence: TGTGCCAGCCGGAAGGAGGATTATTCACCCCTCCACTTT. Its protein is CASRKEDYSPLHF.

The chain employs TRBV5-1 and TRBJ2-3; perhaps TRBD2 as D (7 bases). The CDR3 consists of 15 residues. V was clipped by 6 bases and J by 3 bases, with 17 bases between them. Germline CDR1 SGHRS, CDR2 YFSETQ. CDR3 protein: CASTLGGGATDTQYF. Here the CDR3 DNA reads TGCGCCAGCACCCTTGGTGGGGGGGCAACAGATACGCAGTATTTT.

Written as DNA, the CDR3 is TGTGCCTGGAGTCAAGACAGCTCTGGGGCCAACGTCCTGACTTTC. It is translated as CAWSQDSSGANVLTF. V and J are TRBV30 and TRBJ2-6, with TRBD1 as a possible D gene (5 bases). Trimming cost V 2 bases and J 0 bases, with 8 bases left between them. Per germline, CDR1 GTSNPN and CDR2 SVGIG (reference sequence). The CDR3 is 15 amino acids.

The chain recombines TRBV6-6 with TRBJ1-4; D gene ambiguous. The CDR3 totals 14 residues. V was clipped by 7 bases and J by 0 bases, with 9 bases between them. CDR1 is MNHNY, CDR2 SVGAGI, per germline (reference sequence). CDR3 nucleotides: TGTGCCAGCATCCTCGGGACAACTAATGAAAAACTGTTTTTT. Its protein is CASILGTTNEKLFF.

The CDR3 coding sequence is TGTGCCAGCAGTTCTCCCGGGACAGGGTTATTTGGGTATAATTCACCCCTCCACTTT. This codes for CASSSPGTGLFGYNSPLHF. The chain couples TRBV28 to TRBJ1-6; 9 nucleotides agree with TRBD1. Germline-derived CDR1 and CDR2 are MDHEN and SYDVKM. This CDR3 contains 19 residues. V lost 4 bases, J lost 4 bases, and 14 bases stayed unmatched.

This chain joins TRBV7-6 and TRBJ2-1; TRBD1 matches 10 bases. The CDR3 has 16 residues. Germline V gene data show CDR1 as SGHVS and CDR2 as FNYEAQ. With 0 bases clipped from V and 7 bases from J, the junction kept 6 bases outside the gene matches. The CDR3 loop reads CASSLAGTGEGNEQFF. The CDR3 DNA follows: TGTGCCAGCAGCTTAGCCGGGACAGGGGAGGGGAATGAGCAGTTCTTC.

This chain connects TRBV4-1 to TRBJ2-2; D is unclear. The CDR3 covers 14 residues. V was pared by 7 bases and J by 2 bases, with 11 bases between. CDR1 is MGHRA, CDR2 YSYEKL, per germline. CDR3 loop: CASTTTENTGELFF. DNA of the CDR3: TGCGCCAGCACCACTACAGAAAACACCGGGGAGCTGTTTTTT.

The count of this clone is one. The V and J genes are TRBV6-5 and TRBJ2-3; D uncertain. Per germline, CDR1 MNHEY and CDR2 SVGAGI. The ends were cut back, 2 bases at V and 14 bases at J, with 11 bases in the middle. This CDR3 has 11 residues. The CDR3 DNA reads TGTGCCAGCAGTTACCACGGCCAGAGGTATTTT. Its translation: CASSYHGQRYF.

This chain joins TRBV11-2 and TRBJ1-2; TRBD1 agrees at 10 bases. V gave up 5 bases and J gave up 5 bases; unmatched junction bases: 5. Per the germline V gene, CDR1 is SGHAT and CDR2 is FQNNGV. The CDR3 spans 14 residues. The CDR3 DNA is TGTGCCAGCAGCCCGGGACAGGGGCGATATGGCTACACCTTC. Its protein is CASSPGQGRYGYTF. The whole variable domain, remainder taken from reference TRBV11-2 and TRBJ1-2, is EAGVAQSPRYKIIEKRQSVAFWCNPISGHATLYWYQQILGQGPKLLIQFQNNGVVDDSQLPKDRFSAERLKGVDSTLKIQPAKLEDSAVYLCASSPGQGRYGYTFGSGTRLTVV.